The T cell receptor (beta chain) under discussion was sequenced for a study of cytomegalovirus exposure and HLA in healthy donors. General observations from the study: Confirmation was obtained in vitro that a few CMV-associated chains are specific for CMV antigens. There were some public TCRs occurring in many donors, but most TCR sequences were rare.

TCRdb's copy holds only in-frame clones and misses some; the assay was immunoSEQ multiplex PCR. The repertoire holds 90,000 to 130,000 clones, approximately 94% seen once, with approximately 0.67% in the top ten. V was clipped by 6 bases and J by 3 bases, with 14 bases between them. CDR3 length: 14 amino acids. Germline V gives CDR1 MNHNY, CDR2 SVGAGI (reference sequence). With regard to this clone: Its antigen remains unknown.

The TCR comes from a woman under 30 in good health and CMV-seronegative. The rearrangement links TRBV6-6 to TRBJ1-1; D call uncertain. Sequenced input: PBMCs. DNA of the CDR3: TGTGCCAGCAGCCCTACTGACGGGTACACTGAAGCTTTCTTT. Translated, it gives CASSPTDGYTEAFF.